These T cell receptor beta chains were read from a single sample in a study of regulatory dendritic cells for organ transplantation. The assay was immunoSEQ multiplex PCR, and TCRdb's table has in-frame clones only and misses some. The table has roughly 27,000 clones, approximately 86% seen once. Material: naive CD8+ T cells from blood. The receptors derive from a human donor in good health. CDR3s include the opening cysteine and the closing phenylalanine or tryptophan. The order of the fields is V gene, J gene, CDR3 protein.

v_gene: TRBV7-9; j_gene: TRBJ1-1; CDR3aa: CASSPEEQGRVFLPEAFF
v_gene: TRBV5-6; j_gene: TRBJ1-1; CDR3aa: CASSLMAWGQTEAFF
v_gene: TRBV27; j_gene: TRBJ2-1; CDR3aa: CASRPGTGGYNEQFF
v_gene: TRBV7-6; j_gene: TRBJ2-7; CDR3aa: CASSSGTGSYEQYF
v_gene: TRBV7-2; j_gene: TRBJ2-3; CDR3aa: CASSLRSGGGAEDTQYF
v_gene: TRBV6-5; j_gene: TRBJ2-1; CDR3aa: CASSPGTSVNNEQFF
v_gene: TRBV6-5; j_gene: TRBJ2-4; CDR3aa: CASSSGTDAKNIQYF
v_gene: TRBV4-2; j_gene: TRBJ1-5; CDR3aa: CASSQDRTTSNQPQHF
v_gene: TRBV11-2; j_gene: TRBJ1-1; CDR3aa: CASSFASYTEAFF
v_gene: TRBV11-2; j_gene: TRBJ2-2; CDR3aa: CASSPGGLANTGELFF
v_gene: TRBV7-2; j_gene: TRBJ2-3; CDR3aa: CASSLLAGGQASTDTQYF
v_gene: TRBV4-3; j_gene: TRBJ1-2; CDR3aa: CASSLSDTNSYGYTF
v_gene: TRBV14; j_gene: TRBJ2-5; CDR3aa: CASSQDRRTQYQETQYF
v_gene: TRBV19; j_gene: TRBJ1-2; CDR3aa: CASSITGTGNGYTF
v_gene: TRBV5-1; j_gene: TRBJ2-3; CDR3aa: CASSLRTLTDTQYF
v_gene: TRBV28; j_gene: TRBJ2-5; CDR3aa: CASSPRTGGTQETQYF
v_gene: TRBV19; j_gene: TRBJ1-1; CDR3aa: CASKGRIRDRGFMNTEAFF
v_gene: TRBV11-3; j_gene: TRBJ2-1; CDR3aa: CASSPLAGGRNEQFF
v_gene: TRBV28; j_gene: TRBJ1-1; CDR3aa: CASSLSTGGSNTEAFF
v_gene: TRBV4-1; j_gene: TRBJ2-7; CDR3aa: CASGGPGISSSYEQYF
v_gene: TRBV13; j_gene: TRBJ2-1; CDR3aa: CASSSGQSPYNEQFF
v_gene: TRBV9; j_gene: TRBJ1-1; CDR3aa: CASSAREGMNTEAFF
v_gene: TRBV5-6; j_gene: TRBJ1-2; CDR3aa: CASNHDADGYTF
v_gene: TRBV7-9; j_gene: TRBJ1-1; CDR3aa: CASSNQGVNTEAFF
v_gene: TRBV6-5; j_gene: TRBJ1-5; CDR3aa: CASWGGGSNQPQHF
v_gene: TRBV14; j_gene: TRBJ2-3; CDR3aa: CASSQGTRLAGSTDTQYF
v_gene: TRBV11-3; j_gene: TRBJ1-1; CDR3aa: CASSLGAHPIEAFF
v_gene: TRBV19; j_gene: TRBJ2-7; CDR3aa: CASSMEDRFYEQYF
v_gene: TRBV10-3; j_gene: TRBJ2-7; CDR3aa: CAISTFSGGASGTSYEQYF
v_gene: TRBV19; j_gene: TRBJ2-5; CDR3aa: CASLGRGTETQYF
v_gene: TRBV27; j_gene: TRBJ1-2; CDR3aa: CASSETGGSYGYTF
v_gene: TRBV6-1; j_gene: TRBJ1-4; CDR3aa: CASSERSGLSELFF
v_gene: TRBV11-2; j_gene: TRBJ1-5; CDR3aa: CASSPQPPDRVLDQPQHF
v_gene: TRBV4-1; j_gene: TRBJ1-1; CDR3aa: CASSHETGSTEAFF
v_gene: TRBV6-5; j_gene: TRBJ1-2; CDR3aa: CASSYSPGLDGYTF
v_gene: TRBV6-5; j_gene: TRBJ1-1; CDR3aa: CASSTWTGSDTEAFF
v_gene: TRBV9; j_gene: TRBJ2-1; CDR3aa: CASSVRENEQFF
v_gene: TRBV27; j_gene: TRBJ2-1; CDR3aa: CASSLEGGNYYNEQFF
v_gene: TRBV27; j_gene: TRBJ1-2; CDR3aa: CASSQITGINGYTF
v_gene: TRBV4-3; j_gene: TRBJ1-1; CDR3aa: CASSQGERDTEAFF
v_gene: TRBV7-7; j_gene: TRBJ1-1; CDR3aa: CASSLEESTEAFF
v_gene: TRBV9; j_gene: TRBJ2-2; CDR3aa: CASGAGTGELFF
v_gene: TRBV6-6; j_gene: TRBJ1-2; CDR3aa: CASSEARGDYGYTF
v_gene: TRBV13; j_gene: TRBJ2-1; CDR3aa: CASTSPGGPTYNEQFF
v_gene: TRBV4-2; j_gene: TRBJ2-5; CDR3aa: CASSQGHAIQETQYF
v_gene: TRBV27; j_gene: TRBJ1-1; CDR3aa: CASSTTRGRDTEAFF
v_gene: TRBV27; j_gene: TRBJ2-3; CDR3aa: CASSRVGAPGDTQYF
v_gene: TRBV7-6; j_gene: TRBJ2-7; CDR3aa: CASSPAVGTGGEQYF
v_gene: TRBV9; j_gene: TRBJ2-1; CDR3aa: CASSDLAGGRWNEQFF
v_gene: TRBV6-9; j_gene: TRBJ1-5; CDR3aa: CASSSGGSGQPQHF
v_gene: TRBV7-9; j_gene: TRBJ2-2; CDR3aa: CASSLVFGGKRTGELFF
v_gene: TRBV4-1; j_gene: TRBJ2-1; CDR3aa: CASSQDRGGTYNEQFF
v_gene: TRBV5-5; j_gene: TRBJ2-5; CDR3aa: CASSSIPTGVGGETQYF
v_gene: TRBV7-2; j_gene: TRBJ1-5; CDR3aa: CASSLALRSPQHF
v_gene: TRBV5-1; j_gene: TRBJ1-2; CDR3aa: CASSSRGEDYGYTF